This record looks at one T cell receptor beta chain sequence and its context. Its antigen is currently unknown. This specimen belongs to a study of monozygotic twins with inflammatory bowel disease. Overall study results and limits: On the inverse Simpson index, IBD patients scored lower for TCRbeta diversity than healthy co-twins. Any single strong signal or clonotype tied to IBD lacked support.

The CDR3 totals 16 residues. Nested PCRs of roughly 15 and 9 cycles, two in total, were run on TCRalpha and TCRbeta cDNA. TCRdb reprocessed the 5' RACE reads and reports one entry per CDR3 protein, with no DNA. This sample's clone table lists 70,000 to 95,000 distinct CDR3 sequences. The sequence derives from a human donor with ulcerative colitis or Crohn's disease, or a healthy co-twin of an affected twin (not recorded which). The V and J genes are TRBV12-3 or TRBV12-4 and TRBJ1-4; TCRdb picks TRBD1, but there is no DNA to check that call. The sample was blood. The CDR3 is CASSAGQGKTNEKLFF.